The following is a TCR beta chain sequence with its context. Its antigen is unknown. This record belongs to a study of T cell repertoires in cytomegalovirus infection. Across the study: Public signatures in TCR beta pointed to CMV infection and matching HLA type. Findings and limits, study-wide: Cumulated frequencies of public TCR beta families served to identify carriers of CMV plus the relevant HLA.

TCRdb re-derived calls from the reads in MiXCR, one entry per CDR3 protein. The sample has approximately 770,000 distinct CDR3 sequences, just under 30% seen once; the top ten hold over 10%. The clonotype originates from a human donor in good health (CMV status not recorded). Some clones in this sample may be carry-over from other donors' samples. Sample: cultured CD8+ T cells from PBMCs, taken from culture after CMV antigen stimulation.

This CDR3 reads CASSLVGRGKGDTQYF. In DNA, the CDR3 is TGTGCCAGCAGCTTAGTCGGCAGGGGCAAAGGAGATACGCAGTATTTT. The chain couples TRBV7-9 to TRBJ2-3; maybe TRBD1 (6 bases). This CDR3 spans 16 amino acids. Trimming removed 1 base from V and 5 bases from J, with 16 bases in between. Looked up from germline, CDR1 is SEHNR and CDR2 is FQNEAQ (reference sequence).